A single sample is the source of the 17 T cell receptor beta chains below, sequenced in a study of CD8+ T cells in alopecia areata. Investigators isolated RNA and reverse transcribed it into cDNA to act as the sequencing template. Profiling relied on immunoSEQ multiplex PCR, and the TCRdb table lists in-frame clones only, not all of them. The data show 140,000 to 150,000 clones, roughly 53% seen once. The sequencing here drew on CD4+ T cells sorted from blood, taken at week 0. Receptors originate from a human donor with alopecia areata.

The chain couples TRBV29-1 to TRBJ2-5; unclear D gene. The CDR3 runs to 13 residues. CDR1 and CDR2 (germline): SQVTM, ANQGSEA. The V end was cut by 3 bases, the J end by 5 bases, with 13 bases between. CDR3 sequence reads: CSVDHNAGETQYF. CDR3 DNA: TGCAGCGTTGATCACAACGCTGGGGAGACCCAGTACTTC.

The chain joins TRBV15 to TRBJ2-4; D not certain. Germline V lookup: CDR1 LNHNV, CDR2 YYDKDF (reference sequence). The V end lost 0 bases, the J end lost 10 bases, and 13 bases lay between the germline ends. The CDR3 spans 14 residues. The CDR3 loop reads CATSRDPTAAIQYF. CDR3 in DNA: TGTGCCACCAGCAGAGATCCGACCGCGGCGATTCAGTACTTC. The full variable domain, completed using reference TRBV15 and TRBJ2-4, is DAMVIQNPRYQVTQFGKPVTLSCSQTLNHNVMYWYQQKSSQAPKLLFHYYDKDFNNEADTPDNFQSRRPNTSFCFLDIRSPGLGDTAMYLCATSRDPTAAIQYFGAGTRLSVL.

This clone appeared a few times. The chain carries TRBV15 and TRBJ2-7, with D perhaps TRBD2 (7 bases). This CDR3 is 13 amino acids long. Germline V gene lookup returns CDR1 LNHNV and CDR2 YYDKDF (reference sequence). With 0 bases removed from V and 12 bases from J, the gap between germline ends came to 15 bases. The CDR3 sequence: CATSRDRGAARYF. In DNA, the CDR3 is TGTGCCACCAGCAGAGATCGGGGGGCGGCTAGGTACTTC.

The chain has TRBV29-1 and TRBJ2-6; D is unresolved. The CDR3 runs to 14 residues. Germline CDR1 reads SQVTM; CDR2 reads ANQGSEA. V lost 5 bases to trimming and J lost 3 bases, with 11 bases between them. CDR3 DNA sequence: TGCAGCGTTCGTATGCGGAGTGGGGCCAACGTCCTGACTTTC. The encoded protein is CSVRMRSGANVLTF. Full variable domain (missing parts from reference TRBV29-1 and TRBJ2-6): SAVISQKPSRDICQRGTSLTIQCQVDSQVTMMFWYRQQPGQSLTLIATANQGSEATYESGFVIDKFPISRPNLTFSTLTVSNMSPEDSSIYLCSVRMRSGANVLTFGAGSRLTVL.

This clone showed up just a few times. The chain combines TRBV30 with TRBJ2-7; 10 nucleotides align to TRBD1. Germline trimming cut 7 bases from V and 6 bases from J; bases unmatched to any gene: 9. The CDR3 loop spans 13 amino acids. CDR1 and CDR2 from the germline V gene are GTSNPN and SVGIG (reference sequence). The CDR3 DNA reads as TGTGCCTCTACCCGGGACAGGGGTGCCGAGCAGTACTTC. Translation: CASTRDRGAEQYF. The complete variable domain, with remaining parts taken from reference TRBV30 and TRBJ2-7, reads SQTIHQWPATLVQPVGSPLSLECTVEGTSNPNLYWYRQAAGRGLQLLFYSVGIGQISSEVPQNLSASRPQDRQFILSSKKLLLSDSGFYLCASTRDRGAEQYFGPGTRLTVT.

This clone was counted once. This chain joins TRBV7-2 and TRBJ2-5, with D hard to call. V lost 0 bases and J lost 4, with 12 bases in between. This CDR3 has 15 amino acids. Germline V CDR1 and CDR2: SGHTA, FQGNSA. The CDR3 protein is CASSLAVFSRETQYF. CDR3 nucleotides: TGTGCCAGCAGCTTAGCAGTGTTTAGCAGAGAGACCCAGTACTTC. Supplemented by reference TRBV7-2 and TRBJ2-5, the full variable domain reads GAGVSQSPSNKVTEKGKDVELRCDPISGHTALYWYRQSLGQGLEFLIYFQGNSAPDKSGLPSDRFSAERTGGSVSTLTIQRTQQEDSAVYLCASSLAVFSRETQYFGPGTRLLVL.

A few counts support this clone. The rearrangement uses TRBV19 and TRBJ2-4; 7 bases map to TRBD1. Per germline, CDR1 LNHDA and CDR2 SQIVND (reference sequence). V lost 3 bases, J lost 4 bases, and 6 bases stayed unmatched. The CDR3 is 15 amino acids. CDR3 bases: TGTGCCAGTAGTATGTACGGACAGGAAAAAAACATTCAGTACTTC. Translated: CASSMYGQEKNIQYF. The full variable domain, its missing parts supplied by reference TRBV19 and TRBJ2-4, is DGGITQSPKYLFRKEGQNVTLSCEQNLNHDAMYWYRQDPGQGLRLIYYSQIVNDFQKGDIAEGYSVSREKKESFPLTVTSAQKNPTAFYLCASSMYGQEKNIQYFGAGTRLSVL.

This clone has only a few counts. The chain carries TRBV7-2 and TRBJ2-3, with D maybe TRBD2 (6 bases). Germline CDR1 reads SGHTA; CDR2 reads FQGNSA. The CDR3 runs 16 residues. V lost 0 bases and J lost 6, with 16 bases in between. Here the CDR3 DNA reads TGTGCCAGCAGCTTAGCGTCGTCCCCGGCGGGGGATACGCAGTATTTT. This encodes CASSLASSPAGDTQYF.

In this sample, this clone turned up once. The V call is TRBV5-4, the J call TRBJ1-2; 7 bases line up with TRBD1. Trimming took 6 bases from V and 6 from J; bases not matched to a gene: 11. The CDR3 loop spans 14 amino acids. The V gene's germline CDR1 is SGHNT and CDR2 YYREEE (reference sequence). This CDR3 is CASTLARDSHGYTF. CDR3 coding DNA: TGTGCCAGCACCTTAGCCCGGGACAGCCATGGCTACACCTTC.

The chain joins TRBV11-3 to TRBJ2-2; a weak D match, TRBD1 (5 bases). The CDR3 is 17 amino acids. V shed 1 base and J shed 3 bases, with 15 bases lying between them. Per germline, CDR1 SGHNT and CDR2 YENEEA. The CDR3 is CASSLGTQGTYTGELFF. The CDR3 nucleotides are TGTGCCAGCAGCTTAGGTACCCAGGGCACGTACACCGGGGAGCTGTTTTTT.

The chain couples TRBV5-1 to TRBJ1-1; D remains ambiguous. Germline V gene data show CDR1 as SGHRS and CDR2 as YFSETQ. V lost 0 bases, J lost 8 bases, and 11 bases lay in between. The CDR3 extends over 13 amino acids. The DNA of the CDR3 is TGCGCCAGCAGCTTGGCTGCGTTTGGAGAAGCTTTCTTT. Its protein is CASSLAAFGEAFF.

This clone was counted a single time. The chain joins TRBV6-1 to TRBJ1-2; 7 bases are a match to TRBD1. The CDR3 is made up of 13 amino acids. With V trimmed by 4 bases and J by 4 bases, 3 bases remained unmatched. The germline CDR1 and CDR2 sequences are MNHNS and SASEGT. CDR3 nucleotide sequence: TGTGCCAGCAGTGGGGACAGTCTCTATGGCTACACCTTC. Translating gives CASSGDSLYGYTF.

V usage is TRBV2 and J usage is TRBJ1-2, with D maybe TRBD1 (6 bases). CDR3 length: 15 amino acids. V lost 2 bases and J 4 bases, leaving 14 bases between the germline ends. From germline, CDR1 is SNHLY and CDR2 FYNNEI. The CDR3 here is CASSETAGVAYGYTF. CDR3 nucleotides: TGTGCCAGCAGTGAAACGGCAGGGGTTGCCTATGGCTACACCTTC. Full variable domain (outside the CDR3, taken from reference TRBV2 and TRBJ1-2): EPEVTQTPSHQVTQMGQEVILRCVPISNHLYFYWYRQILGQKVEFLVSFYNNEISEKSEIFDDQFSVERPDGSNFTLKIRSTKLEDSAMYFCASSETAGVAYGYTFGSGTRLTVV.

The CDR3 nucleotides are TGCGCCAGCAGCCCGCCCTTGCCTGGGGCCAACGTCCTGACTTTC. Its translation: CASSPPLPGANVLTF. The V and J genes are TRBV4-3 and TRBJ2-6; D gene unclear. The V gene's germline CDR1 is LGHNA and CDR2 YSLEER. The ends were cut back, 4 bases at V and 2 bases at J, with 9 bases in the middle. There are 15 residues in the CDR3.

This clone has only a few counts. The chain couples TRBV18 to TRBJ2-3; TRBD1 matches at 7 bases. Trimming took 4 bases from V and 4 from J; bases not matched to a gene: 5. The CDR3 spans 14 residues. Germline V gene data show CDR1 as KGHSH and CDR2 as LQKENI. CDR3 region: CASSQDRSSDTQYF. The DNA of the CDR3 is TGTGCCAGCTCACAGGACAGGTCCTCAGATACGCAGTATTTT.

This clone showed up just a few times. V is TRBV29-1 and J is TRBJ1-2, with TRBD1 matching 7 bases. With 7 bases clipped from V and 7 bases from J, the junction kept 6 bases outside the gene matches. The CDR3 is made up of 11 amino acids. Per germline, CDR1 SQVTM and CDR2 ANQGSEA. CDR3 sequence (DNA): TGCAGCGCCCAGGGGGGGTTTGGCTACACCTTC. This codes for CSAQGGFGYTF.

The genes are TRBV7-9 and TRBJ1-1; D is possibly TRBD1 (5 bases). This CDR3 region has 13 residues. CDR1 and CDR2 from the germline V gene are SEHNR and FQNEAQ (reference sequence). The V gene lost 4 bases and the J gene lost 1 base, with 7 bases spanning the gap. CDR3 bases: TGTGCCAGCAGCTATCAGGGGAACACTGAAGCTTTCTTT. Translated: CASSYQGNTEAFF. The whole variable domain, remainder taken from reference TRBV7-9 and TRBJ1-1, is DTGVSQNPRHKITKRGQNVTFRCDPISEHNRLYWYRQTLGQGPEFLTYFQNEAQLEKSRLLSDRFSAERPKGSFSTLEIQRTEQGDSAMYLCASSYQGNTEAFFGQGTRLTVV.